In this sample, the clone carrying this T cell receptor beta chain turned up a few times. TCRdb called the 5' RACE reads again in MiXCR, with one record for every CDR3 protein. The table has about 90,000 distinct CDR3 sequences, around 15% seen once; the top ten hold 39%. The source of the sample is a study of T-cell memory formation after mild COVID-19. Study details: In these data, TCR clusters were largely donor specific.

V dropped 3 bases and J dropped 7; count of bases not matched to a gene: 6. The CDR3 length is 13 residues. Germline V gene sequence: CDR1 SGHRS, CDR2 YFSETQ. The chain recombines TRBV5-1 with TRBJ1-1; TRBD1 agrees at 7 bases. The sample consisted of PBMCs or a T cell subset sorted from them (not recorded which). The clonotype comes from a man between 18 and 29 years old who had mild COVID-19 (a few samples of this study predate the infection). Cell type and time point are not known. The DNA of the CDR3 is TGCGCCAGCAGCTACACAGGGGCCGGTGAAGCTTTCTTT. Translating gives CASSYTGAGEAFF.